This T cell receptor beta chain originates from a study of OX40 agonist ivuxolimab in advanced cancers. The protocol was immunoSEQ multiplex PCR, while the TCRdb copy is restricted to in-frame clones and leaves out a portion. The sample yields approximately 90,000 clones, around nine tenths seen once. Trimming shortened V by 2 bases and J by 6 bases, and 21 bases separated the two germline ends. The CDR3 runs to 17 residues. CDR1 is SGHRS, CDR2 YFSETQ, per germline. The material sequenced was CD4+ or CD8+ T cells sorted from blood, taken in a trial of the OX40 agonist ivuxolimab. This sequence joins TRBV5-1 and TRBJ1-3, with no clear D. This sequence originates from an adult with an advanced solid tumor such as melanoma, head and neck, liver or kidney cancer. Written as DNA, the CDR3 is TGCGCCAGCAGCTTTGTAGGAGGCTACTCCGGATCAAACACCATATATTTT. Protein sequence: CASSFVGGYSGSNTIYF.